This TCR beta chain was sequenced during a study of T cells after yellow fever vaccination. About the study: Fractions with few cells were prepared using SMART-Seq v4 Ultra Low Input.

This clonotype was observed a few times. Antigen specificity is unknown. Production of TCR cDNA was by 5'RACE template switching, which also added a universal primer site and UMIs. TCRdb itself ran the 5' RACE reads through MiXCR, one entry per CDR3 protein. The sample holds 250,000 to 350,000 distinct CDR3 sequences; roughly 8.7% are singletons and the top ten take around 3.3%. Study-wide results and caveats: The study re-detected most primary-vaccination clones after the booster (about 95% CD4, roughly 88% CD8). Abundant clonotypes from the bulk population could have been carried over as contaminants into FACS-sorted repertoires.

The sequence came from a man aged 18 to 29 who received the YFV17D yellow fever vaccine. The sample consisted of CD4+ T cells sorted from PBMCs, taken 5 days after the yellow fever booster vaccination.

The CDR3 sequence: CASRTDGKETQYF. As DNA, the CDR3 is TGCGCCAGCCGGACGGATGGAAAAGAGACCCAGTACTTC. The chain is built from TRBV5-1 and TRBJ2-5, with no clear D. Per germline, CDR1 SGHRS and CDR2 YFSETQ. V lost 7 bases and J lost 3, with 13 bases in between. This CDR3 has 13 residues.